The next 17 T cell receptor beta chains were all read from a single sample in a study of cytomegalovirus exposure and HLA in healthy donors (dated by TCRdb to about 2017). The library came from the immunoSEQ multiplex PCR assay. For the multiplex PCR, a mixture combining 60 forward primers for TCR Vbeta segments and 13 reverse primers for TCR Jbeta segments was used. Here the immuneACCESS table is served through TCRdb, limited to in-frame sequences with V and J called. Missing clones are a known gap in these copies; in checked studies unresolved V genes cover under half, and the rest lacks a known reason. Recorded for this sample are some 120,000 clones; roughly 80% of them occurred a single time. Roughly 3.1% of the sample lies in the top ten. Sequencing input: PBMCs. These receptors were taken from a man aged 30-40 years in good health and CMV-seronegative.

The gene calls are TRBV15 and TRBJ2-3, with 7 bases lining up with TRBD2. This CDR3 region has 15 residues. The germline gives CDR1 LNHNV, CDR2 YYDKDF (reference sequence). V lost 1 base and J lost 3; bases outside the gene matches: 4. CDR3 in DNA: TGTGCCACCAGCAGAGTTTGGGGGGGTACAGATACGCAGTATTTT. Encoded protein: CATSRVWGGTDTQYF.

The chain has TRBV5-1 and TRBJ2-7; D unclear. There are 15 residues in the CDR3. Trimming took off 0 bases at V and 5 bases at J, with 15 bases between the two ends. Germline CDR1 and CDR2: SGHRS and YFSETQ. This CDR3 reads CASSLEQMVINEQYF. CDR3 sequence (DNA): TGCGCCAGCAGCTTGGAACAAATGGTAATAAACGAGCAGTACTTC.

CDR3 amino acids: CASSQTTGGTEAFF. CDR3 nucleotide sequence: TGCGCCAGCAGCCAGACCACGGGGGGAACTGAAGCTTTCTTT. This chain links TRBV4-3 with TRBJ1-1, with a possible D match to TRBD1 (5 bases). Germline V lookup: CDR1 LGHNA, CDR2 YSLEER. The CDR3 has 14 amino acids. V lost 3 bases, J lost 5 bases, and 13 bases lay in between.

The chain combines TRBV28 with TRBJ1-5, with D hard to call. The CDR3 loop spans 11 amino acids. Germline V gives CDR1 MDHEN, CDR2 SYDVKM. The germline V and J ends were trimmed by 3 bases and 7 bases, with 4 bases remaining between them. As DNA, the CDR3 is TGTGCCAGCAGTTTCGGGCAGCCCCAGCATTTT. Residues: CASSFGQPQHF. The full variable domain, completed using reference TRBV28 and TRBJ1-5, is DVKVTQSSRYLVKRTGEKVFLECVQDMDHENMFWYRQDPGLGLRLIYFSYDVKMKEKGDIPEGYSVSREKKERFSLILESASTNQTSMYLCASSFGQPQHFGDGTRLSIL.

The rearrangement uses TRBV14 and TRBJ2-3, with 10 nucleotides matching TRBD2. Trimming took 4 bases from V and 5 from J; bases not matched to a gene: 12. CDR3 size: 17 residues. CDR1 and CDR2 (germline): SGHDN, FVKESK. CDR3 nucleotide sequence: TGTGCCAGCAGCCCTTGGGAGGGACTAGCGCTGGGAGATACGCAGTATTTT. It specifies CASSPWEGLALGDTQYF.

The chain links TRBV19 to TRBJ1-5; D gene uncertain. The V and J ends lost 6 bases and 11 bases respectively, with 29 bases between them. Germline V CDR1 and CDR2: LNHDA, SQIVND (reference sequence). This CDR3 spans 17 amino acids. The CDR3 sequence: CASSFQAGIPTGRAQHF. As DNA, the CDR3 is TGTGCCAGTAGCTTCCAGGCCGGCATCCCGACTGGGAGGGCCCAGCATTTT.

The chain couples TRBV10-2 to TRBJ2-3, with D perhaps matching TRBD1 (6 bases). This CDR3 has 15 residues. Trimming cost V 5 bases and J 0 bases, with 12 bases left between them. Looked up from germline, CDR1 is WSHSY and CDR2 is SAAADI. The CDR3 sequence: CASSSDSFSTDTQYF. CDR3 nucleotide sequence: TGCGCCAGCAGTTCGGACAGTTTTAGCACAGATACGCAGTATTTT.

The rearrangement uses TRBV23-1 and TRBJ1-2; 9 bases agree with TRBD1. TRBV23-1 is an ORF, with its function uncertain. The CDR3 loop spans 18 amino acids. The V segment lost 6 bases and the J segment 4 bases; nucleotides outside the gene matches: 18. The CDR3 loop reads CASRGDRALPPSFYGYTF. The CDR3 DNA is TGCGCCAGCAGGGGGGACAGGGCCCTTCCACCCTCTTTCTATGGCTACACCTTC.

With regard to this clone: The germline gene is not matched at one end of the junction; a read error may be the cause. The chain combines TRBV5-6 with TRBJ2-5; 9 bases line up with TRBD2. This CDR3 has 13 residues. The germline V gene encodes CDR1 SGHDT and CDR2 YYEEEE. CDR3 protein: CASSLGGGEIQYF. The DNA of the CDR3 is TGTGCCAGCAGCTTAGGCGGGGGGGAGATCCAGTACTTC.

The chain uses TRBV7-9 and TRBJ1-1, with TRBD1 matching over 7 bases. Looked up from germline, CDR1 is SEHNR and CDR2 is FQNEAQ (reference sequence). This CDR3 region has 15 residues. The junction had 6 bases not matched to a gene; V was cut back by 0 bases and J by 5 bases. The CDR3 sequence is CASSLARQGITEAFF. CDR3 sequence (DNA): TGTGCCAGCAGCTTAGCCCGACAGGGTATTACTGAAGCTTTCTTT.

This chain joins TRBV18 and TRBJ1-6, with 9 bases that match TRBD1. With V trimmed by 6 bases and J by 7 bases, 7 bases remained unmatched. This CDR3 comprises 15 residues. Germline CDR1 is KGHSH and CDR2 is LQKENI. CDR3 loop: CASSNTGGENSPLHF. DNA of the CDR3: TGTGCCAGCTCCAACACAGGGGGCGAGAATTCACCCCTCCACTTT.

The chain joins TRBV7-9 to TRBJ1-6, with unresolved D. Trimming took off 5 bases at V and 7 bases at J, with 9 bases between the two ends. This CDR3 is 13 amino acids long. Germline loops: CDR1 SEHNR, CDR2 FQNEAQ (reference sequence). CDR3 coding DNA: TGTGCCAGCAGCATACTGTGGAATTCACCCCTCCACTTT. It is translated as CASSILWNSPLHF.

The chain combines TRBV28 with TRBJ1-4; D call uncertain. CDR1 and CDR2 from the germline V gene are MDHEN and SYDVKM. V was clipped by 2 bases and J by 0 bases, with 13 bases between them. This CDR3 has 17 amino acids. CDR3 region: CASSLTPPVATNEKLFF. CDR3 in DNA: TGTGCCAGCAGTTTAACCCCACCAGTTGCAACTAATGAAAAACTGTTTTTT. The full variable domain, completed using reference TRBV28 and TRBJ1-4, is DVKVTQSSRYLVKRTGEKVFLECVQDMDHENMFWYRQDPGLGLRLIYFSYDVKMKEKGDIPEGYSVSREKKERFSLILESASTNQTSMYLCASSLTPPVATNEKLFFGSGTQLSVL.

This clone was picked up a small number of times. This chain joins TRBV6-5 and TRBJ2-7; TRBD1 matches at 8 bases. The CDR3 is 14 residues long. Looked up from germline, CDR1 is MNHEY and CDR2 is SVGAGI. V lost 6 bases and J lost 0; bases outside the gene matches: 4. CDR3 protein: CASSRDRISYEQYF. CDR3 DNA: TGTGCCAGCAGCAGGGACAGGATCTCCTACGAGCAGTACTTC.

J is TRBJ2-7 and V is TRBV18; 8 bases fit TRBD1. Germline CDR1 is KGHSH and CDR2 is LQKENI. CDR3 length equals 14 residues. The ends lost 3 bases at V and 2 bases at J; junction bases unmatched: 3. The CDR3 bases are TGTGCCAGCTCACCGGAACAGGGGGCCTACGAGCAGTACTTC. Translation gives CASSPEQGAYEQYF.

The chain carries TRBV30 and TRBJ2-7; tentative D call: TRBD1 (5 bases). V lost 5 bases and J 2 bases, leaving 7 bases between the germline ends. Germline CDR1 and CDR2: GTSNPN and SVGIG (reference sequence). The CDR3 has 11 amino acids. The CDR3 reads CAWETAYEQYF. In DNA, the CDR3 is TGTGCCTGGGAGACAGCCTACGAGCAGTACTTC.

The V and J genes are TRBV19 and TRBJ1-1, with D possibly being TRBD1 (6 bases). Per germline, CDR1 LNHDA and CDR2 SQIVND (reference sequence). V lost 4 bases, J lost 3 bases, and 15 bases lay in between. This CDR3 is built from 15 residues. The CDR3: CASSKWSGEHTEAFF. The CDR3, as DNA: TGTGCCAGTAGTAAATGGTCAGGGGAGCACACTGAAGCTTTCTTT.